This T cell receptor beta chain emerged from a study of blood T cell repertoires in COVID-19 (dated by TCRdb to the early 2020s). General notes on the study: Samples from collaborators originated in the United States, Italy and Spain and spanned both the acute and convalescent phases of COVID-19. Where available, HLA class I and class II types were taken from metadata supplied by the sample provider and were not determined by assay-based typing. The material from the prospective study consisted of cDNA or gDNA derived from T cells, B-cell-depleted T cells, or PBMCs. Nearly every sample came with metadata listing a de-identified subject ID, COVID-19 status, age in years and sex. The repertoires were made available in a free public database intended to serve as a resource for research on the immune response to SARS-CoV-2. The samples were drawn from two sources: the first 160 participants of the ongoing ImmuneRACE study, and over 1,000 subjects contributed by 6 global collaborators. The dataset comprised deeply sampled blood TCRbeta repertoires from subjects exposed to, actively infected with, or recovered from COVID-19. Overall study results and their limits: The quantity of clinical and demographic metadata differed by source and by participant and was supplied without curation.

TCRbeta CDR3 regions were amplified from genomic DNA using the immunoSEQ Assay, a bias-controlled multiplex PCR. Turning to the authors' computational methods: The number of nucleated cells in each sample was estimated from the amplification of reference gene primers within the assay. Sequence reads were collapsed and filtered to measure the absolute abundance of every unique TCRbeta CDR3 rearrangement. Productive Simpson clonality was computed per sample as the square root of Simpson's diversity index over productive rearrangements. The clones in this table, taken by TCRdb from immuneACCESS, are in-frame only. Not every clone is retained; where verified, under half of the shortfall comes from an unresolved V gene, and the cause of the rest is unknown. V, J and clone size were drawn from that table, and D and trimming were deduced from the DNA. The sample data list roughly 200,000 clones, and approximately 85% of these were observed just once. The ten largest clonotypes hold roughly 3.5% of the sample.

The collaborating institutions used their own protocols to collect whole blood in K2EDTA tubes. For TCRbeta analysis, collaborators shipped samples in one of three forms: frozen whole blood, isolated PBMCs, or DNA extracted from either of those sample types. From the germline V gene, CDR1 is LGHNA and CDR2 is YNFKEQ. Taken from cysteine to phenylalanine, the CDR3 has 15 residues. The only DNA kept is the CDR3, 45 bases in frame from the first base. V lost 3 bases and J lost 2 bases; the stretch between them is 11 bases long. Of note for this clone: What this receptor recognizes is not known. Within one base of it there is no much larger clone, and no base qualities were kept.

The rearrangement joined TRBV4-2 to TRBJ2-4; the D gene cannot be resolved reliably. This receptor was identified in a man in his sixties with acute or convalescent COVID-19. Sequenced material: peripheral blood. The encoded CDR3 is CASSQTTETKNIQYF. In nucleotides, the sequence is TGTGCCAGCAGCCAGACAACAGAAACCAAAAACATTCAGTACTTC.